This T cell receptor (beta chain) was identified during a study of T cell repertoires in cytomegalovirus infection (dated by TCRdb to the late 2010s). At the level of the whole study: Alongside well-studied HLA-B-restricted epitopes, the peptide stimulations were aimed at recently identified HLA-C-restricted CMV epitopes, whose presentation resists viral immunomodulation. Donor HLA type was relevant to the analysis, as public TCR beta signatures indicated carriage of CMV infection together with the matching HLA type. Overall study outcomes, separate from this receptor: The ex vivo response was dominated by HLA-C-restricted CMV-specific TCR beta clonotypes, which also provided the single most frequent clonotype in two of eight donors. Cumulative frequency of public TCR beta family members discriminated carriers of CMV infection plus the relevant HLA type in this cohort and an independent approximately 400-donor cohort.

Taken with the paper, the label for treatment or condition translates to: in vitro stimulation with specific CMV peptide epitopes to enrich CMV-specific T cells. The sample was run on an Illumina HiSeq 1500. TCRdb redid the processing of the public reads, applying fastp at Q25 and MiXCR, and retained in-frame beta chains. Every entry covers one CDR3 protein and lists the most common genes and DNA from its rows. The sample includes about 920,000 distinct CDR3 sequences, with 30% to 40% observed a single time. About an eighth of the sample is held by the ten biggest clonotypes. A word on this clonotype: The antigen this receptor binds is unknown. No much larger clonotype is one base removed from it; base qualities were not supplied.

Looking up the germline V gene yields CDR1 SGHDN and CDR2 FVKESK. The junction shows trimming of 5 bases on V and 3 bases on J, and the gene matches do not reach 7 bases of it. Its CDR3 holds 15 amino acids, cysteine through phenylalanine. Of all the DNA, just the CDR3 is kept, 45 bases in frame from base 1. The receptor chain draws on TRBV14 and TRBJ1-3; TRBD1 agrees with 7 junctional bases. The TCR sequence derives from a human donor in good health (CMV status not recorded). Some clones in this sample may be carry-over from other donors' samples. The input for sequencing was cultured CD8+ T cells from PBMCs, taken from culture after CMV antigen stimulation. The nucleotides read TGTGCCAGCAGCAGAGGCAGGGGGGATGGAAACACCATATATTTT. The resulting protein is CASSRGRGDGNTIYF.